This TCR beta chain was observed in a study of shared clonotypes between healthy human individuals. V lost 2 bases, J lost 6 bases, and 10 bases lay in between. The CDR3 loop spans 14 amino acids. Per germline, CDR1 LGHNA and CDR2 YSLEER. The study's findings and limits: Memory subsets generally showed smaller estimated richness than naive subsets did.

Remarks on this clone: Its antigen is as yet unknown.

Assay: immunoSEQ multiplex PCR; the TCRdb copy retains only in-frame clones and omits some. The repertoire includes 1 million to 1.2 million clones, approximately 77% of them detected once, and approximately 0.95% sits in the top ten. V gene TRBV4-3 combines with J gene TRBJ1-4; D might be TRBD1 (6 bases). This clonotype was obtained from a man aged 18 to 30 in good health. Some clones in this sample may be carry-over from other donors' samples. Sequencing was carried out using memory CD4+ T cells from PBMCs. Subset indicated: CD45RA-negative fraction. The CDR3 spells CASSQQEGDEKLFF. The CDR3 bases are TGCGCCAGCAGCCAACAAGAGGGGGATGAAAAACTGTTTTTT.